Listed here is a single T cell receptor (beta chain). Trimming left V 6 bases short and J 2 bases short, with 14 bases between. This CDR3 comprises 14 residues. Germline-derived CDR1 and CDR2 are SGHRS and YFSETQ. TCRdb reprocessed the RT-PCR reads via MiXCR and lists one record per CDR3 protein. Found here are hundreds of thousands of distinct CDR3 sequences, 16% of them singletons; the top ten hold less than 8.5%. These data belong to a study of patients and donors after allogeneic stem cell transplantation. This TCR derives from a human donor who was either an allogeneic HSCT recipient or a stem cell or donor lymphocyte infusion donor (not recorded which). It is not recorded whose cells these are; they may come from a transplant donor. The chain recombines TRBV5-1 with TRBJ1-1; TRBD1 is a possible D gene (5 bases). The material sequenced was blood, either unsorted or a sorted T cell fraction (not recorded which). The CDR3 reads CASTLVGRNTEAFF. The CDR3 coding sequence is TGCGCCAGCACCCTTGTGGGGCGAAACACTGAAGCTTTCTTT.